Described below is a single T cell receptor beta chain sequence and its context. The repertoire was sequenced with immunoSEQ multiplex PCR; TCRdb's copy has only in-frame clones and lacks some. The table includes some 110,000 clones, approximately 90% detected once. The source of the sample is a study of control samples from healthy donors and cancer patients. Germline V lookup: CDR1 LNHDA, CDR2 SQIVND (reference sequence). V trimming: 7 bases; J trimming: 4 bases; junction bases outside the gene matches: 12. This CDR3 has 15 residues. Material: blood. This chain connects TRBV19 to TRBJ1-2, with TRBD1 matching over 7 bases. This clonotype was obtained from a woman in her 70s in good health. CDR3 coding DNA: TGTGCCAGTACCCCCGGGGTAGGGGGCGTCTATGGCTACACCTTC. Translated: CASTPGVGGVYGYTF. The whole variable domain, remainder taken from reference TRBV19 and TRBJ1-2, is DGGITQSPKYLFRKEGQNVTLSCEQNLNHDAMYWYRQDPGQGLRLIYYSQIVNDFQKGDIAEGYSVSREKKESFPLTVTSAQKNPTAFYLCASTPGVGGVYGYTFGSGTRLTVV.